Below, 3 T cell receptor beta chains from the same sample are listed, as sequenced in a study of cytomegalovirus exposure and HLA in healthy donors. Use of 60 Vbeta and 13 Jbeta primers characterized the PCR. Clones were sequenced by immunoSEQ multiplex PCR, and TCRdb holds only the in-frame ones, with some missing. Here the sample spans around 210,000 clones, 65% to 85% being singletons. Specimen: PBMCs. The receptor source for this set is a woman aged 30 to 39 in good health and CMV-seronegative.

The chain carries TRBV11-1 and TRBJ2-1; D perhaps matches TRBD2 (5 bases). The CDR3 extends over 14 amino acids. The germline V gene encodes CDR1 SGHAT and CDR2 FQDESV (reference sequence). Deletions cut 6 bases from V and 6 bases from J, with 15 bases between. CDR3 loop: CASSSLLAFNEQFF. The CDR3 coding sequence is TGTGCCAGCAGTTCCTTGCTAGCTTTCAATGAGCAGTTCTTC.

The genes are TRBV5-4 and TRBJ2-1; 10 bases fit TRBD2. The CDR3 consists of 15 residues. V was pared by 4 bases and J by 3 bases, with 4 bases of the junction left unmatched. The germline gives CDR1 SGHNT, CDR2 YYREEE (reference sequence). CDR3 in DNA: TGTGCCAGCAGCGCCGGACTAGCGGTCTACAATGAGCAGTTCTTC. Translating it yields CASSAGLAVYNEQFF.

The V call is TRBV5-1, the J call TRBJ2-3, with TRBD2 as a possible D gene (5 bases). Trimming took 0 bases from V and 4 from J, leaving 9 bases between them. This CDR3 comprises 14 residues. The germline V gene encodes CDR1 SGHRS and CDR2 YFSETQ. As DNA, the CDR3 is TGCGCCAGCAGCTTGGTGCTAGCAGCAGATACGCAGTATTTT. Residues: CASSLVLAADTQYF. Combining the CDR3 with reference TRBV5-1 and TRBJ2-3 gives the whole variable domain KAGVTQTPRYLIKTRGQQVTLSCSPISGHRSVSWYQQTPGQGLQFLFEYFSETQRNKGNFPGRFSGRQFSNSRSEMNVSTLELGDSALYLCASSLVLAADTQYFGPGTRLTVL.